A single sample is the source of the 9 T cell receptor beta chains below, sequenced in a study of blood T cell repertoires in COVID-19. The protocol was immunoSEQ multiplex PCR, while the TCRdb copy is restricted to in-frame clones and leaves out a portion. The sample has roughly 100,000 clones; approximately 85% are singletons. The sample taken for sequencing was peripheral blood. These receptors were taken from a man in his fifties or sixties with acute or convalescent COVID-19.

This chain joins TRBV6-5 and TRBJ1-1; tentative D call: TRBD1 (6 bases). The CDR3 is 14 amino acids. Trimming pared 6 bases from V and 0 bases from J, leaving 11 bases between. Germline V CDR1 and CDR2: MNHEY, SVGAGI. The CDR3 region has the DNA TGTGCCAGCAGCCTAGACAGGATGAACACTGAAGCTTTCTTT. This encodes CASSLDRMNTEAFF.

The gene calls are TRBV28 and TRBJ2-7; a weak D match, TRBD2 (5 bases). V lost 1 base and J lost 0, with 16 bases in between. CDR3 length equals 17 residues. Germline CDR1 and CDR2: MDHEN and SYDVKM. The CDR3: CASSLYPEGGYSYEQYF. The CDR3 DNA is TGTGCCAGCAGTTTATACCCCGAGGGCGGTTACTCCTACGAGCAGTACTTC. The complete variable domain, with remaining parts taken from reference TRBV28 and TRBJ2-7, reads DVKVTQSSRYLVKRTGEKVFLECVQDMDHENMFWYRQDPGLGLRLIYFSYDVKMKEKGDIPEGYSVSREKKERFSLILESASTNQTSMYLCASSLYPEGGYSYEQYFGPGTRLTVT.

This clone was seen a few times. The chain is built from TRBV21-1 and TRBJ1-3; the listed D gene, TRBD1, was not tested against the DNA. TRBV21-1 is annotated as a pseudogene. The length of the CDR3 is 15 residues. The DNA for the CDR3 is TGTGCCAGCAGCTCCCGGGACAATCGCGGAAACACCATATATTTT. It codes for CASSSRDNRGNTIYF.

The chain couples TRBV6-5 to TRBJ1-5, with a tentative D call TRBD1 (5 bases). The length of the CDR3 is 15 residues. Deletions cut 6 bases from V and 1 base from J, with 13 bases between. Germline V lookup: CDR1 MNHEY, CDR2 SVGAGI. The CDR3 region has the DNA TGTGCCAGCAGGCGACAGTCGTGGAGCAATCAGCCCCAGCATTTT. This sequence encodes CASRRQSWSNQPQHF.

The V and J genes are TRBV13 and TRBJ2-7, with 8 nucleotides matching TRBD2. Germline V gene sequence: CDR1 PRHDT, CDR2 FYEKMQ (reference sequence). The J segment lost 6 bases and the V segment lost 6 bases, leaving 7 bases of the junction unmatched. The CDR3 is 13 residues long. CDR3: CASRRGAGREQYF. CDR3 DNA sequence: TGTGCCAGCAGGCGGGGGGCAGGGCGCGAGCAGTACTTC.

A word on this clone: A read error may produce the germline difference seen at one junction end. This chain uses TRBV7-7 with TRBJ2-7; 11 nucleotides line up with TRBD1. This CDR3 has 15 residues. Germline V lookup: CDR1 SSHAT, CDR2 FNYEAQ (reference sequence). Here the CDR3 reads CASSPGTGGGYEQYF. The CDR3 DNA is TGTGCTAGCAGCCCTGGGACAGGGGGTGGATACGAGCAGTACTTC.

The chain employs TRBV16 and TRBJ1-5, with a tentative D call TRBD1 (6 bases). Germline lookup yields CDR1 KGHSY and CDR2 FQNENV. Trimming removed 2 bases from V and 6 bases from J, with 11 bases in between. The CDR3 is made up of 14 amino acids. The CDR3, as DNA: TGTGCCAGCAGCCAAGTCAAGGACAGTCAGCCCCAGCATTTT. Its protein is CASSQVKDSQPQHF.

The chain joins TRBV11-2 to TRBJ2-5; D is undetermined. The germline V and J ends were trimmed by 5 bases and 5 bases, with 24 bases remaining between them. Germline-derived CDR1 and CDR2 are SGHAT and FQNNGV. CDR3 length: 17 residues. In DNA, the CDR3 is TGTGCCAGCAGCGCAAATATCTACCTCGTCCCTCGCGAGACCCAGTACTTC. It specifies CASSANIYLVPRETQYF. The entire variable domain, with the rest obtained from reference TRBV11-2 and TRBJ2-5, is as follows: EAGVAQSPRYKIIEKRQSVAFWCNPISGHATLYWYQQILGQGPKLLIQFQNNGVVDDSQLPKDRFSAERLKGVDSTLKIQPAKLEDSAVYLCASSANIYLVPRETQYFGPGTRLLVL.

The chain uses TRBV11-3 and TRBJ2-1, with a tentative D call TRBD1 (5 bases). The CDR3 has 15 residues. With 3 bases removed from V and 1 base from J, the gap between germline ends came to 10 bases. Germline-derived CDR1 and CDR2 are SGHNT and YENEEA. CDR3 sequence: CASSLFQGSYNEQFF. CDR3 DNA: TGTGCCAGCAGCTTGTTCCAGGGTTCCTACAATGAGCAGTTCTTC.